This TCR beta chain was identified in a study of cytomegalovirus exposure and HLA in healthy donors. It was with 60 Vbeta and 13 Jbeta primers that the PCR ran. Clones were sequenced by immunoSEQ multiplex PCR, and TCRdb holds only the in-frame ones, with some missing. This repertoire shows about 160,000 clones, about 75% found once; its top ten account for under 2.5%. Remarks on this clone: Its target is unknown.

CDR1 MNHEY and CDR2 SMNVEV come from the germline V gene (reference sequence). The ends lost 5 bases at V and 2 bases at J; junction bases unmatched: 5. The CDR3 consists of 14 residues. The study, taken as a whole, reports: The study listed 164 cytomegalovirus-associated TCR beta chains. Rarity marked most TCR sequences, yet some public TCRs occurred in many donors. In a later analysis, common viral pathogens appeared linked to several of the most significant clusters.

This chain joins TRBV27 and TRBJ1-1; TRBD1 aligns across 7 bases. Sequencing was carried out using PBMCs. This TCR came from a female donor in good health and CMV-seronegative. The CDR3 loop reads CASSVRQGNTEAFF. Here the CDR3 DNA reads TGTGCCAGCAGTGTACGACAGGGAAACACTGAAGCTTTCTTT.